The 18 T cell receptor beta chains below were found in one sample sequenced in a study of cytomegalovirus exposure and HLA in healthy donors. 13 Jbeta primers and 60 Vbeta primers were used for the PCR. Measured with immunoSEQ multiplex PCR; TCRdb has only the in-frame clones, and not every one. Of about 140,000 clones in the sample, approximately 82% were seen once. The specimen was PBMCs. These receptors originate from a man aged 35 to 55 in good health and CMV-seronegative.

The rearrangement links TRBV6-6 to TRBJ1-1; 7 bases map to TRBD1. The J segment lost 4 bases and the V segment lost 4 bases, leaving 9 bases of the junction unmatched. The CDR3 covers 15 residues. Germline CDR1 reads MNHNY; CDR2 reads SVGAGI (reference sequence). This chain's CDR3 is CASSSTPDRATEAFF. The CDR3 DNA reads as TGTGCCAGCAGTTCCACCCCCGACAGGGCCACTGAAGCTTTCTTT.

The gene calls are TRBV28 and TRBJ1-5; D not resolved. Trimming removed 3 bases at V and 1 base at J, with 13 bases between. This CDR3 has 16 amino acids. Germline V gene data show CDR1 as MDHEN and CDR2 as SYDVKM. CDR3 nucleotides: TGTGCCAGCAGTTTTCTGATCGCGGGAAGCAATCAGCCCCAGCATTTT. Amino acid sequence: CASSFLIAGSNQPQHF.

The rearrangement joins TRBV11-2 to TRBJ1-6, with D uncertain. V lost 0 bases and J lost 10, with 16 bases in between. Germline CDR1 reads SGHAT; CDR2 reads FQNNGV. This CDR3 comprises 16 residues. The CDR3: CASSLDNIARSSPLHF. In DNA form, the CDR3 reads TGTGCCAGCAGCTTAGATAATATTGCGAGGTCCTCACCCCTCCACTTT. The complete variable domain, with remaining parts taken from reference TRBV11-2 and TRBJ1-6, reads EAGVAQSPRYKIIEKRQSVAFWCNPISGHATLYWYQQILGQGPKLLIQFQNNGVVDDSQLPKDRFSAERLKGVDSTLKIQPAKLEDSAVYLCASSLDNIARSSPLHFGNGTRLTVT.

This clone has more than one count but fewer than ten. This sequence joins TRBV5-1 and TRBJ2-1; 13 bases line up with TRBD2. Losses at the gene ends were 1 base for V and 9 bases for J; bases not matched to a gene: 10. The germline V gene encodes CDR1 SGHRS and CDR2 YFSETQ. CDR3 length equals 17 residues. The CDR3 is CASSLYAPGLAGFEQFF. In DNA form, the CDR3 reads TGCGCCAGCAGCTTGTACGCCCCGGGACTAGCGGGGTTTGAGCAGTTCTTC.

The chain carries TRBV30 and TRBJ2-7, with unresolved D. Trimming took 0 bases from V and 2 from J, leaving 5 bases between them. CDR1 GTSNPN and CDR2 SVGIG come from the germline V gene (reference sequence). This CDR3 contains 12 residues. The CDR3 loop is CAWSVTPYEQYF. The CDR3 coding sequence is TGTGCCTGGAGTGTGACACCCTACGAGCAGTACTTC.

This chain links TRBV6-1 with TRBJ2-4; D is possibly TRBD1 (6 bases). Per germline, CDR1 MNHNS and CDR2 SASEGT. V gave up 5 bases and J gave up 7 bases, with 18 bases separating them. The CDR3 extends over 15 amino acids. CDR3 amino acids: CASSPLARGWNIQYF. DNA of the CDR3: TGTGCCAGCAGTCCCCTGGCCAGGGGATGGAACATTCAGTACTTC.

The chain has TRBV7-6 and TRBJ2-3; 7 bases agree with TRBD1. Looked up from germline, CDR1 is SGHVS and CDR2 is FNYEAQ. The CDR3 has 16 amino acids. The V segment lost 4 bases and the J segment 2 bases; nucleotides outside the gene matches: 9. CDR3 DNA: TGTGCCAGCAGCTCATTCCCGGGACAGTCCACAGATACGCAGTATTTT. This gives the protein CASSSFPGQSTDTQYF.

This clone was recorded at least ten times. The V and J genes are TRBV5-3 and TRBJ1-3; the match to TRBD1 covers 10 bases. TRBV5-3 is designated an ORF whose function remains uncertain. J gave up 6 bases and V 4 bases, and 4 bases lay outside the gene matches. The CDR3 runs 14 residues. This CDR3 reads CARSLRQGANTIYF. In DNA, the CDR3 is TGTGCCAGAAGCCTCCGACAGGGGGCAAACACCATATATTTT.

This clone occurred once. The chain joins TRBV23-1 to TRBJ1-1; 7 positions agree with TRBD1. TRBV23-1 is classed as an ORF, of uncertain function. This CDR3 region has 15 residues. V gave up 4 bases and J gave up 3 bases; unmatched junction bases: 8. CDR3 residues: CASSLRPRGYTEAFF. The CDR3 DNA reads as TGCGCCAGCAGTCTTAGGCCCAGGGGGTACACTGAAGCTTTCTTT.

The V gene is TRBV5-8, the J gene TRBJ1-2, with D uncertain. CDR3 size: 14 residues. The V and J ends lost 5 bases and 2 bases respectively, with 13 bases between them. Germline V lookup: CDR1 SGHTS, CDR2 YDEGEE. CDR3 loop: CASSIRLGNYGYTF. The DNA for the CDR3 is TGTGCCAGCAGTATCCGACTCGGGAACTATGGCTACACCTTC.

A word on this clone: One end of the junction fails to match germline, which may point to a read error. The rearrangement joins TRBV5-1 to TRBJ2-5; D is perhaps TRBD2 (6 bases). Per germline, CDR1 SGHRS and CDR2 YFSETQ. The CDR3 runs to 15 residues. In DNA form, the CDR3 reads TGCGTCAGCAAGGAGGGCGCGTCCGTCCAAGAGACCCAGTACTTC. Residues: CVSKEGASVQETQYF. The full variable domain, completed using reference TRBV5-1 and TRBJ2-5, is KAGVTQTPRYLIKTRGQQVTLSCSPISGHRSVSWYQQTPGQGLQFLFEYFSETQRNKGNFPGRFSGRQFSNSRSEMNVSTLELGDSALYLCVSKEGASVQETQYFGPGTRLLVL.

The chain carries TRBV6-5 and TRBJ2-1, with D possibly matching TRBD1 (6 bases). Germline values: CDR1 MNHEY, CDR2 SVGAGI. Deletions cut 0 bases from V and 10 bases from J, with 13 bases between. The CDR3 has 14 residues. This chain's CDR3 is CASSYSVQGNEQFF. For the CDR3, the DNA is TGTGCCAGCAGTTACTCGGTACAGGGTAACGAGCAGTTCTTC.

The J gene is TRBJ2-2, the V gene TRBV7-3; tentatively, D is TRBD1 (5 bases). Trimming pared 4 bases from V and 8 bases from J, leaving 11 bases between. CDR1 and CDR2 (germline): SGHTA, FQGTGA. The CDR3 has 13 residues. This chain's CDR3 is CASSSDNAGELFF. The DNA of the CDR3 is TGTGCCAGCAGCTCGGACAACGCTGGGGAGCTGTTTTTT.

The rearrangement joins TRBV5-6 to TRBJ2-7; 7 nucleotides line up with TRBD1. CDR1 is SGHDT, CDR2 YYEEEE, per germline. Unmatched junction bases numbered 4, after V lost 2 bases and J lost 5 bases. This CDR3 has 13 residues. CDR3 region: CASSFSGGNEQYF. The CDR3 nucleotides are TGTGCCAGCAGCTTCTCAGGGGGTAACGAGCAGTACTTC.

V and J are TRBV30 and TRBJ1-1; the D gene is possibly TRBD1 (6 bases). V lost 5 bases, J lost 4 bases, and 20 bases lay in between. Germline CDR1 and CDR2: GTSNPN and SVGIG (reference sequence). The CDR3 is made up of 15 amino acids. The CDR3 protein is CAWSPLGGVSTEAFF. CDR3 coding DNA: TGTGCCTGGTCTCCCCTAGGGGGGGTCAGCACTGAAGCTTTCTTT. Supplemented by reference TRBV30 and TRBJ1-1, the full variable domain reads SQTIHQWPATLVQPVGSPLSLECTVEGTSNPNLYWYRQAAGRGLQLLFYSVGIGQISSEVPQNLSASRPQDRQFILSSKKLLLSDSGFYLCAWSPLGGVSTEAFFGQGTRLTVV.

This clone was detected a few times. The genes are TRBV7-9 and TRBJ1-2; 7 nucleotides line up with TRBD1. Germline CDR1 is SEHNR and CDR2 is FQNEAQ (reference sequence). The V segment lost 5 bases and the J segment 9 bases; nucleotides outside the gene matches: 12. CDR3 length equals 14 residues. CDR3 loop: CASSTIQGLGRYTF. The CDR3 DNA reads TGTGCCAGCAGCACAATACAGGGGCTGGGGCGCTACACCTTC.

Details on this clone: The sample contains more than one DNA sequence encoding this CDR3. The chain couples TRBV28 to TRBJ2-7; 7 positions agree with TRBD1. J lost 2 bases, V lost 5 bases, and 12 bases had no gene match. This CDR3 region has 16 residues. Germline lookup yields CDR1 MDHEN and CDR2 SYDVKM. Written as DNA, the CDR3 is TGTGCCAGCAGTGCCTGGCTGGTCGGGACAGCCTACGAGCAGTACTTC. It encodes CASSAWLVGTAYEQYF.

The chain recombines TRBV7-9 with TRBJ2-7; 14 nucleotides line up with TRBD2. The J segment lost 7 bases and the V segment lost 5 bases, leaving 13 bases of the junction unmatched. The CDR3 length is 17 residues. Germline V gene data show CDR1 as SEHNR and CDR2 as FQNEAQ (reference sequence). The CDR3 loop reads CASSPAFGLAGGREQYF. CDR3 bases: TGTGCCAGCAGCCCAGCCTTCGGACTAGCGGGGGGACGGGAGCAGTACTTC.